This T cell receptor (beta chain) originates from a study of T cells in Graves' hyperthyroidism and ophthalmopathy (dated by TCRdb to about 2019). Looking at the study overall: Peripheral blood was collected at initial diagnosis, before any treatment. To identify distinguishing TCR V-J signatures, a discovery cohort of 100 patients was used, comprising 40 to 45 with Graves' ophthalmopathy and roughly 60 with stable Graves' hyperthyroidism. An independent validation cohort of about 19 hyperthyroidism patients and approximately 17 patients who later progressed to ophthalmopathy tested prospective prediction of ophthalmopathy. Once sampling was done, hyperthyroidism patients were given methimazole at a starting dose of 30 mg daily, whereas ophthalmopathy patients were given high-dose intravenous methylprednisolone. TCR Vbeta CDR3 sequencing of roughly 140 peripheral blood samples (fewer than 45 ophthalmopathy, about 80 hyperthyroidism and some 17 progressor patients) is reported in the paper. The 85 to 100 discovery patients were divided at random into training and test sets in a 7:3 ratio. The study also compared thyroid tissue and blood T-cell repertoires from five or six Graves' hyperthyroidism patients. General study outcomes and caveats: During validation, the model predicted progression to ophthalmopathy a median of roughly six months ahead of onset, with around 71% sensitivity and around 73% specificity. Blood samples also contained most of the expanded thyroid clonotypes (frequency above 0.001), which suggests that blood repertoires may reflect thyroid immune responses. Sample size was not statistically predetermined, and investigators were not blinded to group allocation. A 13 V-J signature model separated ophthalmopathy from stable hyperthyroidism, with around 91% sensitivity and roughly 81% specificity in cross-validation and 80%/75% in testing.

TCR beta CDR3 regions were amplified from RNA transcripts. A first-round RT-PCR of the TCR CDR3 used the HTBI primer set with the Qiagen OneStep RT-PCR kit. Libraries were constructed in a second round of multiplex PCR, after which size selection and purification were performed. Sequencing of the libraries was done on an Illumina HiSeq2000 using paired-end 100 bp reads. The published analysis was carried out like this. SOAPnuke was used to process the raw data, with reads discarded if the reads contained adapters or uncalled bases, had a mean Phred below 15, or lacked an exact constant-primer or identifier match. High-quality paired reads were merged with COPE v1.2.5, and unique nucleotide sequences were defined as clonotypes. MiTCR v1.1 was used to align the clonotypes against IMGT TRBV, TRBD and TRBJ reference segments. Only V-J combinations with frequency above 0.0001, covering 99% to 99.2% of repertoires, were analysed. A TCS score was defined as the ratio between F50 (clonal expansion) and ExV (chaos), using BLOSUM62-based TCRdist between CDR3 peptides within each V-J. Welch's t-statistics and random forest reduced around 550 V-J features to 13, which were used in a naive Bayes classifier (R e1071). TCRdb reprocessing: public reads trimmed at Q25 with fastp, clones called with MiXCR, in-frame beta chains kept. Each record represents a unique CDR3 protein, reported with the most common genes and DNA among its rows. None of the V and J calls come from the authors' own analysis; TCRdb made them. Within this sample are around 500,000 distinct CDR3 sequences, with around 13% of them counted one time only. The top ten clones comprise about 14% of the sample.

Stable Graves' hyperthyroidism was defined as the absence of progression to ophthalmopathy over 18 months of follow-up. Hyperthyroidism patients were aged 18 to 65 years and newly diagnosed, with disease duration of less than 2 months. The study excluded patients with uncontrolled infections, other autoimmune diseases, pregnancy or lactation. Diagnoses were established on the basis of clinical symptoms, serum thyroxine and TRAb, thyroid ultrasound, and orbital computed tomography. Ficoll-Paque density gradient centrifugation was used to isolate PBMCs from approximately 10 ml of fresh peripheral blood. Trizol reagent was used to extract total RNA, and RNA quality was then checked on an Agilent 2100 Bioanalyzer. This clonotype was found many times. What this receptor recognizes is not known. Per-nucleotide qualities are absent, and no much larger clonotype sits a single base away. V loses 8 bases of germline sequence and J loses 3 bases, and the interval between the two ends is 14 bases. The CDR3, cysteine through phenylalanine, is 13 amino acids long. Of all the DNA, just the CDR3 is kept, 39 bases in frame from base 1. The germline V gene sets CDR1 to ENHRY and CDR2 to SYGVKD.

The material sequenced was blood. This sequence was found in a woman between 35 and 50 years old with Graves' hyperthyroidism. Rearrangement joined TRBV10-3 to TRBJ2-7; too little of a D gene remains to name it. The CDR3 protein: CAIGGSLGYEQYF. The DNA sequence reads TGTGCCATCGGTGGGTCTTTAGGCTACGAGCAGTACTTC.